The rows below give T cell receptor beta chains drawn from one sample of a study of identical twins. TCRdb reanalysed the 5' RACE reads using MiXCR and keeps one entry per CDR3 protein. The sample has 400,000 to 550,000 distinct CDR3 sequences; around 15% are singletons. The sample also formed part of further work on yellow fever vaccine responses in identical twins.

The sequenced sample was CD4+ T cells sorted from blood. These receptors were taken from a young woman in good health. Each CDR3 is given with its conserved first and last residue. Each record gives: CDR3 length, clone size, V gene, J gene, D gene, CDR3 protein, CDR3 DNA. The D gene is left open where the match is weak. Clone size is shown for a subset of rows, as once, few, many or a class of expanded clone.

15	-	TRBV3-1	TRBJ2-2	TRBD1	CASSQIGQGAGELFF	TGTGCCAGCAGCCAAATCGGACAGGGTGCCGGGGAGCTGTTTTTT
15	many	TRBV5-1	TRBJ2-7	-	CASSLAASESYEQYF	TGCGCCAGCAGCTTGGCGGCTAGCGAGTCCTACGAGCAGTACTTC
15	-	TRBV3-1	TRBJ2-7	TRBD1	CASSPLWGQGNEQYF	TGTGCCAGCAGCCCACTCTGGGGACAGGGTAACGAGCAGTACTTC
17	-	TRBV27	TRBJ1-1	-	CASSFKIGGIMNTEAFF	TGTGCCAGCAGTTTCAAAATCGGAGGCATTATGAACACTGAAGCTTTCTTT
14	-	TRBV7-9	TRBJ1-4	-	CASSSGRGDEKLFF	TGTGCCAGCAGCTCCGGTAGAGGGGATGAAAAACTGTTTTTT
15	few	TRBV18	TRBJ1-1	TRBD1	CASSHLGTGDTEAFF	TGTGCCAGCTCGCACCTGGGGACAGGGGACACTGAAGCTTTCTTT
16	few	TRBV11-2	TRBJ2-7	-	CASRGDLDTRPYEQYF	TGTGCCAGCAGGGGGGATTTAGATACCCGGCCCTACGAGCAGTACTTC
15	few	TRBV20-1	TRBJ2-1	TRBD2	CSAPPLAGEGNEQFF	TGCAGTGCCCCCCCCCTAGCGGGAGAGGGTAATGAGCAGTTCTTC
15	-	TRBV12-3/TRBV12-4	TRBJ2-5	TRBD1	CASSFAGQGYQTQYF	TGTGCCAGCAGTTTCGCGGGACAGGGATATCAGACCCAGTACTTC
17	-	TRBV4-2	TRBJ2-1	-	CASSQGPGGGGYNEQFF	TGTGCCAGCAGCCAAGGGCCCGGAGGGGGCGGCTACAATGAGCAGTTCTTC
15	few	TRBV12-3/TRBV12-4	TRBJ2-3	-	CASSFLATYTDTQYF	TGTGCCAGCAGTTTTCTAGCGACGTACACAGATACGCAGTATTTT
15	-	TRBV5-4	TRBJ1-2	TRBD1	CASSRTGYNNYGYTF	TGTGCCAGCAGCCGGACAGGGTACAACAACTATGGCTACACCTTC
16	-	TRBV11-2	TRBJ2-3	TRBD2	CASSPGLAGPTYTQYF	TGTGCCAGCAGCCCTGGCCTAGCGGGACCCACATATACGCAGTATTTT
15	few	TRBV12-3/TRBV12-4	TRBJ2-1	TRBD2	CASSLLAGGASEQFF	TGTGCCAGCAGTTTGTTAGCGGGGGGGGCCAGTGAGCAGTTCTTC
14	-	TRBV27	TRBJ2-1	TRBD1	CASARQGSYNEQFF	TGTGCCAGCGCAAGACAGGGATCCTACAATGAGCAGTTCTTC
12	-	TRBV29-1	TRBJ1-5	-	CSALVGNQPQHF	TGCAGCGCGTTGGTGGGCAATCAGCCCCAGCATTTT
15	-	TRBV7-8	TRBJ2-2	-	CASSFRTGSTGELFF	TGTGCCAGCAGCTTCCGAACAGGGAGCACCGGGGAGCTGTTTTTT
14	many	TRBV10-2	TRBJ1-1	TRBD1	CASRTGGAGTEAFF	TGCGCCAGCAGGACAGGGGGCGCGGGCACTGAAGCTTTCTTT
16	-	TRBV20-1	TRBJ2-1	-	CSARDQGPSNYNEQFF	TGCAGTGCTAGAGATCAAGGGCCCTCGAACTACAATGAGCAGTTCTTC
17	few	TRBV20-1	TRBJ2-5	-	CSARDLGPGTYQETQYF	TGCAGTGCTAGAGATCTCGGGCCAGGGACGTACCAAGAGACCCAGTACTTC
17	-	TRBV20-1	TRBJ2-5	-	CSARVLDRLISQETQYF	TGCAGTGCTAGAGTTCTCGACAGGCTGATCTCCCAAGAGACCCAGTACTTC
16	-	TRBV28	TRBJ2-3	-	CASSQLPGISTDTQYF	TGTGCCAGCAGTCAACTTCCGGGTATAAGCACAGATACGCAGTATTTT
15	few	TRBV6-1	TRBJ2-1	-	CASSEWGAGRSEQFF	TGTGCCAGCAGTGAATGGGGGGCCGGAAGAAGTGAGCAGTTCTTC
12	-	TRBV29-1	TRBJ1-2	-	CSVPYSGHGYTF	TGCAGCGTTCCTTACTCCGGTCACGGCTACACCTTC
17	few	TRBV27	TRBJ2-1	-	CASSFGSRREPYNEQFF	TGTGCCAGCAGTTTCGGATCGAGGAGGGAGCCCTACAATGAGCAGTTCTTC
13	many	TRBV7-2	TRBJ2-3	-	CASSLVEVATQYF	TGTGCCAGCAGCTTAGTCGAAGTCGCTACGCAGTATTTT
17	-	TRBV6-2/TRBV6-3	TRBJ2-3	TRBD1	CASRSRQGVLDTDTQYF	TGTGCCAGCCGGTCCAGACAGGGGGTACTCGATACAGATACGCAGTATTTT
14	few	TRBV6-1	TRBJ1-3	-	CASSPYASGNTIYF	TGTGCCAGCAGCCCTTATGCCTCTGGAAACACCATATATTTT
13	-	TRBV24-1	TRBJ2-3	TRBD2	CATSVTSDRTQYF	TGTGCCACCAGTGTCACTAGCGATCGTACGCAGTATTTT
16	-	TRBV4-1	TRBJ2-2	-	CASSPRYPPNTGELFF	TGCGCCAGCAGCCCCCGCTACCCACCGAACACCGGGGAGCTGTTTTTT